This entry lists 12 T cell receptor beta chains sequenced from one sample in a study of CD8+ T cells in alopecia areata. Samples from alopecia areata patients were lesional scalp punch biopsies and peripheral blood. Sequencing used cDNA as its template, made by extracting RNA and reverse transcribing it. Using immunoSEQ multiplex PCR, the repertoire was profiled, and TCRdb retains in-frame clones only, with some absent. The sample gives about 12,000 clones, just over 55% of which show up once; 10% to 15% is in the top ten. The sample comprised skin. These receptors all come from a human donor with alopecia areata.

This clone is large. This chain links TRBV7-2 with TRBJ2-1; D gene unclear. This CDR3 region has 12 residues. From germline, CDR1 is SGHTA and CDR2 FQGNSA. The ends were cut back, 6 bases at V and 2 bases at J, with 5 bases in the middle. The CDR3 DNA is TGTGCCAGCAGGGCCCCCTACAATGAGCAGTTCTTC. Its translation is CASRAPYNEQFF.

The chain is built from TRBV30 and TRBJ2-3; 8 nucleotides line up with TRBD2. Germline V CDR1 and CDR2: GTSNPN, SVGIG (reference sequence). The V gene end was trimmed by 5 bases and the J gene end by 3 bases; junction bases not matched to a gene: 7. The CDR3 contains 14 residues. The CDR3 loop reads CAWASGQITDTQYF. The CDR3 DNA is TGTGCCTGGGCTAGCGGGCAGATAACAGATACGCAGTATTTT.

This clone occurred a few times. This chain links TRBV6-6 with TRBJ2-1; possible D gene TRBD1, 5 bases. CDR1 and CDR2 from the germline V gene are MNHNY and SVGAGI (reference sequence). The V end lost 5 bases, the J end lost 4 bases, and 12 bases lay between the germline ends. This CDR3 contains 14 residues. This chain's CDR3 is CASSTTTAYNEQFF. The DNA of the CDR3 is TGTGCCAGCAGTACGACGACAGCTTACAATGAGCAGTTCTTC.

This chain connects TRBV28 to TRBJ2-6; possibly TRBD2 for D (5 bases). V lost 3 bases to trimming and J lost 4 bases, with 13 bases between them. The CDR3 sequence is 16 residues long. From germline, CDR1 is MDHEN and CDR2 SYDVKM. CDR3 DNA sequence: TGTGCCAGCAGTTTGCTCGAGGGCTCGGGGGCCAACGTCCTGACTTTC. Translated: CASSLLEGSGANVLTF.

In its sample, this clone is medium-sized. V is TRBV5-6 and J is TRBJ2-1; D is ambiguous. V lost 3 bases and J lost 10, with 8 bases in between. The CDR3 totals 11 residues. Germline V gives CDR1 SGHDT, CDR2 YYEEEE. The CDR3, as DNA: TGTGCCAGCAGCTGGGCAGCCGAGCAGTTCTTC. It codes for CASSWAAEQFF.

This clone was seen a few times. This chain uses TRBV28 with TRBJ2-5; no clear D gene. V was pared by 5 bases and J by 1 base, with 5 bases between. The CDR3 is made up of 12 amino acids. In germline, CDR1 is MDHEN, CDR2 SYDVKM. The DNA for the CDR3 is TGTGCCAGCAGTACATTCCAAGAGACCCAGTACTTC. Amino acid sequence: CASSTFQETQYF.

The chain carries TRBV5-4 and TRBJ2-3; 7 nucleotides agree with TRBD1. Germline lookup yields CDR1 SGHNT and CDR2 YYREEE (reference sequence). The CDR3 totals 13 residues. V shed 3 bases, J shed 6 bases, and the junction held 4 bases outside the gene matches. The CDR3 DNA reads TGTGCCAGCAGCTCGACAGGGCCGGATACGCAGTATTTT. It codes for CASSSTGPDTQYF.

This clone was counted a few times. The J gene is TRBJ2-1, the V gene TRBV10-3; 12 nucleotides line up with TRBD2. The CDR3 is 16 amino acids. CDR1 is ENHRY and CDR2 is SYGVKD in the germline V gene. With V trimmed by 9 bases and J by 6 bases, 12 bases remained unmatched. In DNA, the CDR3 is TGTGCCATTAAGGGGCTAGCGGGAGGGCCAAGCAATGAGCAGTTCTTC. Protein: CAIKGLAGGPSNEQFF.

The chain recombines TRBV14 with TRBJ2-5; 8 bases map to TRBD2. From germline, CDR1 is SGHDN and CDR2 FVKESK. CDR3 size: 20 residues. V gave up 0 bases and J gave up 5 bases; unmatched junction bases: 20. The DNA of the CDR3 is TGTGCCAGCAGCCAAGATTCGAGCGGGAGTTGGTTAAACGCACTTGAGACCCAGTACTTC. It encodes CASSQDSSGSWLNALETQYF.

The chain uses TRBV7-2 and TRBJ2-1, with a tentative D call TRBD2 (6 bases). V was cut by 3 bases and J by 4 bases, with 13 bases left in between. The CDR3 consists of 15 residues. CDR1 and CDR2 from the germline V gene are SGHTA and FQGNSA. CDR3 in amino acids: CASSLASGYYNEQFF. For the CDR3, the DNA is TGTGCCAGCAGCTTGGCGAGCGGGTATTACAATGAGCAGTTCTTC.

The chain couples TRBV7-2 to TRBJ2-7, with 7 bases identical to TRBD1. The germline V gene has CDR1 SGHTA and CDR2 FQGNSA. Trimming took 5 bases from V and 0 from J; bases not matched to a gene: 7. This CDR3 has 15 amino acids. CDR3: CASSKQGIPSYEQYF. The DNA of the CDR3 is TGTGCCAGCAGCAAACAGGGGATCCCCTCCTACGAGCAGTACTTC.

This chain joins TRBV29-1 and TRBJ2-5; TRBD1 matches at 10 bases. The J call is uncertain, as TRBJ2-7 better fits the DNA end. Germline V gene data show CDR1 as SQVTM and CDR2 as ANQGSEA. There are 13 residues in the CDR3. The CDR3 is CSAGRDRGYEQYF. In DNA, the CDR3 is TGCAGCGCCGGTCGGGACAGGGGCTACGAGCAGTACTTC.